This T cell receptor beta chain was identified during a study of shared clonotypes between healthy human individuals. Naive CD8 isolation took CD45RO-negative cells positively selected for CCR7 and excluded terminally differentiated effector memory CD45RA+ cells. Germline V lookup: CDR1 MGHRA, CDR2 YSYEKL. V lost 0 bases and J lost 7, with 18 bases in between. CDR3 length: 16 amino acids. Assay: immunoSEQ multiplex PCR; the TCRdb copy retains only in-frame clones and omits some. The data contain about 2 million clones, approximately 95% of them singletons. Specimen: naive CD8+ T cells sorted from blood. This TCR was sampled from a man in his late teens or twenties in good health. V usage is TRBV4-1 and J usage is TRBJ2-5, with D perhaps being TRBD1 or TRBD2 (6 bases each). The CDR3 coding sequence is TGCGCCAGCAGCCAAGATGGGGGGCTACAGGATGCGACCCAGTACTTC. Amino acids: CASSQDGGLQDATQYF.